This entry describes one TCR beta chain. This record comes from a study of T cell changes during pregnancy in multiple sclerosis. Measured with immunoSEQ multiplex PCR; TCRdb has only the in-frame clones, and not every one. The sample holds tens of thousands of clones, about 94% seen once. J lost 5 bases, V lost 5 bases, and 4 bases had no gene match. Germline CDR1 and CDR2: MNHEY and SVGAGI. The CDR3 spans 15 residues. V and J are TRBV6-5 and TRBJ2-3, with 13 bases matching TRBD2. This clonotype was sampled from a female donor with multiple sclerosis, enrolled in a pregnancy study. Specimen: CD4+ T cells from peripheral blood mononuclear cells, collected after pregnancy. CDR3 sequence reads: CASSPGLAGVDTQYF. In nucleotides, the CDR3 is TGTGCCAGCAGTCCTGGACTAGCGGGAGTAGATACGCAGTATTTT.